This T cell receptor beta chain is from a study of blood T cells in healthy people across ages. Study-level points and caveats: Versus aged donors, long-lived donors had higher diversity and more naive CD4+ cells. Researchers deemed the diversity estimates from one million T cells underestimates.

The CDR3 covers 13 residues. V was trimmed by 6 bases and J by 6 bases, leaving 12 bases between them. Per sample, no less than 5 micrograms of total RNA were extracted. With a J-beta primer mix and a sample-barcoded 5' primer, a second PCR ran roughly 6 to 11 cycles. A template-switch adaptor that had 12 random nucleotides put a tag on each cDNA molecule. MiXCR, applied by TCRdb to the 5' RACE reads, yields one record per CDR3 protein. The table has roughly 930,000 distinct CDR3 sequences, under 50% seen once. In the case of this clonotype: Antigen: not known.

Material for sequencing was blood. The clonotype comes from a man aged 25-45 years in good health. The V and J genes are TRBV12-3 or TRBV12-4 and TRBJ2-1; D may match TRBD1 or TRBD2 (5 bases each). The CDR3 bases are TGTGCCAGCAGCCTCCGGGGCCTCAATGAGCAGTTCTTC. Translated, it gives CASSLRGLNEQFF.